This T cell receptor (beta chain) is from a study of shared clonotypes between healthy human individuals. The data were produced by immunoSEQ multiplex PCR, yet TCRdb's version contains in-frame clones alone and is incomplete. The table lists about 2 million clones, approximately 94% of them singletons. Naivety among CD8 cells was defined by CD45RO negativity and positive CCR7 selection, thereby excluding terminally differentiated effector memory CD45RA+ cells. CDR1 MNHEY and CDR2 SVGAGI come from the germline V gene. V was clipped by 6 bases and J by 6 bases, with 10 bases between them. This CDR3 spans 12 amino acids.

This receptor was obtained from a young man in good health. The sequenced sample consisted of naive CD8+ T cells sorted from blood. V usage is TRBV6-5 and J usage is TRBJ2-3; no definite D call. The CDR3 spells CASSPYGDTQYF. Here the CDR3 DNA reads TGTGCCAGCAGCCCCTATGGGGATACGCAGTATTTT.